The present T cell receptor beta chain was sequenced within a study of blood T cell repertoires in COVID-19. CDR3 length: 16 residues. Germline V gene lookup returns CDR1 SNHLY and CDR2 FYNNEI. The ends lost 5 bases at V and 5 bases at J; junction bases unmatched: 13. Assay used: immunoSEQ multiplex PCR; TCRdb lists only in-frame clones, some missing. In the table there are 130,000 to 150,000 clones, roughly 80% of which are singletons. Sequenced: peripheral blood. J is TRBJ2-5 and V is TRBV2; 8 bases agree with TRBD2. The receptor was isolated from a human donor in a cohort sampled during active COVID-19. The CDR3: CASSYGGLAEGETQYF. As DNA, the CDR3 is TGTGCCAGCAGTTACGGCGGACTAGCAGAGGGGGAGACCCAGTACTTC. Variable domain in full (rest from reference TRBV2 and TRBJ2-5): EPEVTQTPSHQVTQMGQEVILRCVPISNHLYFYWYRQILGQKVEFLVSFYNNEISEKSEIFDDQFSVERPDGSNFTLKIRSTKLEDSAMYFCASSYGGLAEGETQYFGPGTRLLVL.